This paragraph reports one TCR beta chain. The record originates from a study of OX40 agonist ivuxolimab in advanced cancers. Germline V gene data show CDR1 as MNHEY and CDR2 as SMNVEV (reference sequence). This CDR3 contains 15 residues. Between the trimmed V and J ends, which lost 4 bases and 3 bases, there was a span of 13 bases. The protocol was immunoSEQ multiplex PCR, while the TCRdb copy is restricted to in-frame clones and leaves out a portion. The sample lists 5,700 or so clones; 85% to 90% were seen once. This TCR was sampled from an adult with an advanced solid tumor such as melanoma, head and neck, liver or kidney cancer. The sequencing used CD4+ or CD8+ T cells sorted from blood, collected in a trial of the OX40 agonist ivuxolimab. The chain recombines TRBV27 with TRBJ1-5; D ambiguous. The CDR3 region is CASSSVSSSNQPQHF. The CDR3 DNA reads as TGTGCCAGCAGTTCGGTTTCGTCATCCAATCAGCCCCAGCATTTT.